This is a list of T cell receptor beta chains from one sample in a study of cytomegalovirus exposure and HLA in healthy donors. The protocol was immunoSEQ multiplex PCR, while the TCRdb copy is restricted to in-frame clones and leaves out a portion. This table holds approximately 98,000 clones, around 67% found once. Sequencing was carried out using PBMCs. The receptors derive from a male donor in good health and CMV-seronegative. CDR3s include the opening cysteine and the closing phenylalanine or tryptophan.

J gene: TRBJ1-2; V gene: TRBV4-3; CDR3 protein: CASSQGDWGYTF
J gene: TRBJ1-2; V gene: TRBV28; CDR3 protein: CASSRGQGGYTF
J gene: TRBJ1-4; V gene: TRBV5-8; CDR3 protein: CASSLGGQGLGKLFF
J gene: TRBJ1-1; V gene: TRBV9; CDR3 protein: CASSVQGESAEAFF
J gene: TRBJ2-7; V gene: TRBV28; CDR3 protein: CASSSPRTVYEQYF
J gene: TRBJ2-7; V gene: TRBV6-5; CDR3 protein: CASRLRRENYEQYF
J gene: TRBJ2-7; V gene: TRBV29-1; CDR3 protein: CSVEDLFAGGSEQYF
J gene: TRBJ1-1; V gene: TRBV19; CDR3 protein: CASSINRGQTEAFF
J gene: TRBJ2-7; V gene: TRBV5-4; CDR3 protein: CASSRKSAISSYEQYF
J gene: TRBJ1-2; V gene: TRBV11-2; CDR3 protein: CASSLDPGTGGVGYTF
J gene: TRBJ1-3; V gene: TRBV9; CDR3 protein: CASSVVDAIGGGSGNTIYF
J gene: TRBJ2-7; V gene: TRBV10-3; CDR3 protein: CAIRDTKEITYEQYF
J gene: TRBJ1-5; V gene: TRBV19; CDR3 protein: CASNWDRATSQPQHF
J gene: TRBJ1-1; V gene: TRBV5-6; CDR3 protein: CASTLIRLFNTEAFF
J gene: TRBJ1-2; V gene: TRBV7-9; CDR3 protein: CASSAGTFYGYTF
J gene: TRBJ2-2; V gene: TRBV6-5; CDR3 protein: CASTWDNPRTGELFF
J gene: TRBJ2-3; V gene: TRBV5-1; CDR3 protein: CASSFKGGTSGRPFGSTDTQYF
J gene: TRBJ2-7; V gene: TRBV6-1; CDR3 protein: CASRHSGGDEQYF
J gene: TRBJ2-5; V gene: TRBV5-1; CDR3 protein: CASSLLLAGQETQYF
J gene: TRBJ1-1; V gene: TRBV29-1; CDR3 protein: CSGGTGSGTEAFF
J gene: TRBJ2-7; V gene: TRBV9; CDR3 protein: CASSMGTSGPYEQYF
J gene: TRBJ2-1; V gene: TRBV7-9; CDR3 protein: CASSLVQQYNEQFF
J gene: TRBJ1-1; V gene: TRBV19; CDR3 protein: CASSSRGQVRVNTEAFF
J gene: TRBJ2-3; V gene: TRBV5-1; CDR3 protein: CASSLARPRGTDTQYF
J gene: TRBJ2-7; V gene: TRBV29-1; CDR3 protein: CSVEGGSNNEQYF
J gene: TRBJ2-5; V gene: TRBV28; CDR3 protein: CASSLPPQGVNQETQYF
J gene: TRBJ1-5; V gene: TRBV6-1; CDR3 protein: CASSEAVVYSNQPQHF
J gene: TRBJ2-7; V gene: TRBV27; CDR3 protein: CASSRTPIAYEQYF
J gene: TRBJ1-5; V gene: TRBV19; CDR3 protein: CASSIRGQPQHF
J gene: TRBJ1-5; V gene: TRBV23-1; CDR3 protein: CASSKQGFNQPQHF
J gene: TRBJ1-2; V gene: TRBV18; CDR3 protein: CASSPGTGVTYGYTF
J gene: TRBJ1-4; V gene: TRBV6-1; CDR3 protein: CASSPGQGNEKLFF
J gene: TRBJ2-3; V gene: TRBV28; CDR3 protein: CASTPGGGDTQYF
J gene: TRBJ2-7; V gene: TRBV15; CDR3 protein: CATSRGPGTSTGREQYF
J gene: TRBJ2-2; V gene: TRBV6-5; CDR3 protein: CASSGLWNTGELFF
J gene: TRBJ2-7; V gene: TRBV5-6; CDR3 protein: CASSWGGGTGGSYEQYF
J gene: NA; V gene: TRBV15; CDR3 protein: CATSGDRGTYEQYF
J gene: TRBJ2-5; V gene: TRBV29-1; CDR3 protein: CSVILSGAQETQYF
J gene: TRBJ2-1; V gene: TRBV5-1; CDR3 protein: CASSPGTGGDLRGEQFF
J gene: TRBJ2-6; V gene: TRBV5-8; CDR3 protein: CASSYTTGSGANVLTF
J gene: TRBJ1-5; V gene: TRBV5-1; CDR3 protein: CASSLGGIENQPQHF